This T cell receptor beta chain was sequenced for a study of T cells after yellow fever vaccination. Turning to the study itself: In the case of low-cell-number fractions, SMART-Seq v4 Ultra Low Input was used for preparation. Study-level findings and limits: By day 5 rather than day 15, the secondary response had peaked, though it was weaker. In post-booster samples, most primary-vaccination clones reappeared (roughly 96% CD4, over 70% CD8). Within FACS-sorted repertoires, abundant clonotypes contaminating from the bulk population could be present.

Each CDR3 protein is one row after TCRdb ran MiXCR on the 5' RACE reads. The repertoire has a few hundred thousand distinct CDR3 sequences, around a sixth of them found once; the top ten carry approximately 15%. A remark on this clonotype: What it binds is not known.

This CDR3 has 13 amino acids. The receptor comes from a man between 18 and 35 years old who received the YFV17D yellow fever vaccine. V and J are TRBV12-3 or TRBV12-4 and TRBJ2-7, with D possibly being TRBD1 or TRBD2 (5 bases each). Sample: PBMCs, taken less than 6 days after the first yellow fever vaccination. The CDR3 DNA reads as TGTGCCAGCGGTTTAAACGCAGGGACCGAGCAGTACGTC. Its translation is CASGLNAGTEQYV.